One and the same sample provided the 19 T cell receptor beta chains below, sequenced in a study of vaccination and CD4 T cells after COVID-19. Treatment denoted: approximately 11-day PBMC culture with coronavirus spike peptide pools or control peptides (ViraFEST assay). Scientists ran DNA taken from cultured CD4+ T cells through the Oncomine TCR Beta short-read assay for sequencing. TCRdb re-analysed the PCR reads in MiXCR, keeping a single row per CDR3 protein. Here the sample spans around 16,000 distinct CDR3 sequences, approximately 65% being singletons. These receptors have no identified antigens. The sequenced sample was CD4+ T cells from blood, cultured in vitro. All receptors derive from a human donor who had recovered from COVID-19.

The chain recombines TRBV20-1 with TRBJ1-5, with D perhaps TRBD1 (5 bases). The germline gives CDR1 DFQATT, CDR2 SNEGSKA (reference sequence). This CDR3 contains 15 residues. Trimming cost V 3 bases and J 4 bases, with 16 bases left between them. Written as DNA, the CDR3 is TGCAGTGCTAGTCCGGGACGTAGAAGGAATCAGCCCCAGCATTTT. Its protein is CSASPGRRRNQPQHF.

The CDR3 sequence is CASSMALGYTF. DNA of the CDR3: TGTGCCAGTAGTATGGCACTCGGCTACACCTTC. V gene TRBV19 combines with J gene TRBJ1-2, with no clear D. The CDR3 runs to 11 residues. V was pared by 3 bases and J by 8 bases, with 7 bases between. The germline V gene encodes CDR1 LNHDA and CDR2 SQIVND (reference sequence). Full variable domain (remainder filled in from reference TRBV19 and TRBJ1-2): DGGITQSPKYLFRKEGQNVTLSCEQNLNHDAMYWYRQDPGQGLRLIYYSQIVNDFQKGDIAEGYSVSREKKESFPLTVTSAQKNPTAFYLCASSMALGYTFGSGTRLTVV.

The chain combines TRBV15 with TRBJ2-3; 11 bases match TRBD2. With 0 bases clipped from V and 5 bases from J, the junction kept 10 bases outside the gene matches. CDR1 and CDR2 from the germline V gene are LNHNV and YYDKDF (reference sequence). This CDR3 contains 18 residues. In DNA form, the CDR3 reads TGTGCCACCAGCAGAGATAGAACTAGCGGGAGCCTTGGAGATACGCAGTATTTT. It yields the protein CATSRDRTSGSLGDTQYF.

The rearrangement uses TRBV30 and TRBJ1-2, with TRBD1 identical over 7 bases. V lost 5 bases and J lost 2; bases outside the gene matches: 5. This CDR3 spans 13 amino acids. Germline CDR1 is GTSNPN and CDR2 is SVGIG (reference sequence). CDR3: CAWDEGGNYGYTF. The CDR3 DNA sequence: TGTGCCTGGGATGAAGGGGGCAACTATGGCTACACCTTC. Drawing the rest from reference TRBV30 and TRBJ1-2, the complete variable domain is SQTIHQWPATLVQPVGSPLSLECTVEGTSNPNLYWYRQAAGRGLQLLFYSVGIGQISSEVPQNLSASRPQDRQFILSSKKLLLSDSGFYLCAWDEGGNYGYTFGSGTRLTVV.

V usage is TRBV19 and J usage is TRBJ2-7; weak D call: TRBD2 (6 bases). V lost 4 bases and J 2 bases, leaving 15 bases between the germline ends. The germline V gene encodes CDR1 LNHDA and CDR2 SQIVND (reference sequence). The CDR3 covers 15 residues. CDR3: CASSTPTGVPYEQYF. CDR3 nucleotide sequence: TGTGCCAGTAGTACTCCGACGGGAGTCCCCTACGAGCAGTACTTC.

V and J are TRBV7-9 and TRBJ2-1, with D possibly being TRBD1 (6 bases). The V and J ends lost 2 bases and 5 bases respectively, with 13 bases between them. The CDR3 contains 15 residues. Germline V gene lookup returns CDR1 SEHNR and CDR2 FQNEAQ (reference sequence). This CDR3 reads CASSLRQGWDNEQFF. The CDR3 DNA reads as TGTGCCAGCAGCTTAAGGCAGGGGTGGGACAATGAGCAGTTCTTC. Full variable domain (outside the CDR3, taken from reference TRBV7-9 and TRBJ2-1): DTGVSQNPRHKITKRGQNVTFRCDPISEHNRLYWYRQTLGQGPEFLTYFQNEAQLEKSRLLSDRFSAERPKGSFSTLEIQRTEQGDSAMYLCASSLRQGWDNEQFFGPGTRLTVL.

The chain couples TRBV20-1 to TRBJ2-1, with D possibly matching TRBD2 (5 bases). The V and J ends lost 6 bases and 7 bases respectively, with 16 bases between them. Germline V gene data show CDR1 as DFQATT and CDR2 as SNEGSKA (reference sequence). The CDR3 is 13 residues long. CDR3 in amino acids: CSAERVLGNEQFF. The DNA of the CDR3 is TGCAGTGCCGAGAGGGTTCTGGGGAATGAGCAGTTCTTC.

The J gene is TRBJ1-1, the V gene TRBV4-3; D uncertain. Looked up from germline, CDR1 is LGHNA and CDR2 is YSLEER. The V end lost 0 bases, the J end lost 12 bases, and 20 bases lay between the germline ends. This CDR3 spans 15 amino acids. CDR3 DNA: TGCGCCAGCAGCCAAGAACCCCGCGTCGGGTCCCCGCCTTTCTTT. The encoded protein is CASSQEPRVGSPPFF.

The gene calls are TRBV20-1 and TRBJ1-5; TRBD1 is a possible D gene (5 bases). The length of the CDR3 is 14 residues. CDR1 is DFQATT and CDR2 is SNEGSKA in the germline V gene (reference sequence). V gave up 1 base and J gave up 3 bases, with 10 bases separating them. This CDR3 is CSARVSGLNQPQHF. CDR3 DNA sequence: TGCAGTGCTAGAGTGTCAGGGCTCAATCAGCCCCAGCATTTT.

The chain couples TRBV27 to TRBJ2-4, with a weak D call TRBD1 (5 bases). The CDR3 is made up of 12 amino acids. The V gene's germline CDR1 is MNHEY and CDR2 SMNVEV (reference sequence). V was pared by 6 bases and J by 2 bases, with 5 bases between. CDR3 loop: CASRGPKNIQYF. CDR3 nucleotides: TGTGCCAGCAGGGGGCCCAAAAACATTCAGTACTTC.

This rearrangement joins TRBV30 to TRBJ1-6, with 7 bases that match TRBD1. The germline V gene has CDR1 GTSNPN and CDR2 SVGIG (reference sequence). J gave up 5 bases and V 5 bases, and 9 bases lay outside the gene matches. This CDR3 region has 15 residues. The CDR3 DNA sequence: TGTGCCTGGGGGGACAGTATCATTAATAATTCACCCCTCCACTTT. This translates into CAWGDSIINNSPLHF.

The CDR3 DNA follows: TGTGCCAGCAGCGATGAACGGGGGACAACCTACGAGCAGTACTTC. This encodes CASSDERGTTYEQYF. The rearrangement uses TRBV27 and TRBJ2-7, with D possibly called TRBD1 or TRBD2 (6 bases each). Per germline, CDR1 MNHEY and CDR2 SMNVEV (reference sequence). V lost 6 bases to trimming and J lost 2 bases, with 17 bases between them. The CDR3 is 15 amino acids.

The chain joins TRBV10-1 to TRBJ2-3, with D possibly matching TRBD2 (5 bases). V was trimmed by 0 bases and J by 2 bases, leaving 9 bases between them. The CDR3 covers 15 residues. The germline gives CDR1 WNHNN, CDR2 SYGVQD (reference sequence). The CDR3 coding sequence is TGCGCCAGCAGTGAGTCAAGCGGACCCACAGATACGCAGTATTTT. Its translation: CASSESSGPTDTQYF.

CDR3 residues: CSASYDRKGSDTQYF. The CDR3 nucleotides are TGCAGTGCTAGTTATGACAGAAAGGGATCAGATACGCAGTATTTT. This chain joins TRBV20-1 and TRBJ2-3; a possible D gene is TRBD1 (5 bases). This CDR3 is 15 amino acids long. Germline loops: CDR1 DFQATT, CDR2 SNEGSKA (reference sequence). The V end lost 3 bases, the J end lost 4 bases, and 17 bases lay between the germline ends.

The V gene is TRBV20-1, the J gene TRBJ2-1; TRBD2 agrees at 11 bases. The CDR3 extends over 13 amino acids. V was clipped by 1 base and J by 12 bases; unmatched bases: 5. Germline loops: CDR1 DFQATT, CDR2 SNEGSKA (reference sequence). CDR3 nucleotides: TGCAGTGCTAGAGGGACTAGCGGGCGGTCGCAGTTCTTC. Its protein is CSARGTSGRSQFF.

The CDR3 DNA is TGCAGTGCTAGCGAATTGGGGCTCTCCTACGAGCAGTACTTC. It is translated as CSASELGLSYEQYF. This chain links TRBV20-1 with TRBJ2-7, with D maybe TRBD1 (5 bases). From germline, CDR1 is DFQATT and CDR2 SNEGSKA (reference sequence). V lost 3 bases to trimming and J lost 0 bases, with 12 bases between them. CDR3 size: 14 residues.

This chain links TRBV7-8 with TRBJ1-1; tentatively, D is TRBD1 (5 bases). Germline assignment: CDR1 SGHVS and CDR2 FQNEAQ. CDR3 length equals 13 residues. Trimming cost V 2 bases and J 10 bases, with 14 bases left between them. CDR3 amino acids: CASSLTGLGVAFF. In DNA form, the CDR3 reads TGTGCCAGCAGCTTAACGGGGCTTGGAGTAGCTTTCTTT.

The genes are TRBV7-9 and TRBJ1-3; unclear D gene. Germline V gene sequence: CDR1 SEHNR, CDR2 FQNEAQ (reference sequence). CDR3 length: 15 residues. Between the trimmed V and J ends, which lost 4 bases and 4 bases, there was a span of 14 bases. CDR3 residues: CASSSEHNPGNTIYF. The DNA for the CDR3 is TGTGCCAGCAGCTCCGAGCACAATCCCGGAAACACCATATATTTT.

The rearrangement links TRBV20-1 to TRBJ1-2, with no clear D. The CDR3 totals 11 residues. Germline V CDR1 and CDR2: DFQATT, SNEGSKA (reference sequence). Deletions cut 7 bases from V and 1 base from J, with 7 bases between. In DNA form, the CDR3 reads TGCAGTGGTAGGGTTAACTATGGCTACACCTTC. Protein: CSGRVNYGYTF.